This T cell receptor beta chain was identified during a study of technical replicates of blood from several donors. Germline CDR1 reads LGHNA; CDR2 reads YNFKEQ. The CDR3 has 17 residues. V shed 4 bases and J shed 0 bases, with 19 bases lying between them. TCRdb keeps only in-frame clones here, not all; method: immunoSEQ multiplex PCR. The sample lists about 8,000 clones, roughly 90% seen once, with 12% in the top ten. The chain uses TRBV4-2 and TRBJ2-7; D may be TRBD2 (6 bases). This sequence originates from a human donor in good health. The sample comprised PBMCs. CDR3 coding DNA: TGTGCCAGCAGCCCCGAGGGTTCGGGAGCGAACTCCTACGAGCAGTACTTC. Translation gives CASSPEGSGANSYEQYF.